This T cell receptor (beta chain) comes out of a study of shared clonotypes between healthy human individuals. About the research overall: Three CD4 naive, three CD4 memory, two CD8 naive and one CD8 memory plate were used per donor.

Generated by immunoSEQ multiplex PCR, the TCRdb table keeps only in-frame clones and is missing some. The sample consists of roughly 1.5 million clones, 95% to 99% of them appearing once. The CDR3 consists of 18 residues. Germline CDR1 and CDR2: SGHTA and FQGNSA. V was cut by 3 bases and J by 0 bases, with 18 bases left in between. The sample was naive CD4+ T cells sorted from blood. Subset reported: CD45RA+ positively selected. This chain uses TRBV7-2 with TRBJ1-3, with D unresolved. This TCR derives from a man aged 25-45 years in good health. CDR3 amino acids: CASSFTGLSLSSGNTIYF. The CDR3 nucleotides are TGTGCCAGCAGCTTTACCGGATTGTCCCTGAGCTCTGGAAACACCATATATTTT.